The present entry profiles one T cell receptor beta chain with its context. Assay: immunoSEQ multiplex PCR; the TCRdb copy retains only in-frame clones and omits some. Of approximately 70,000 clones listed, roughly 91% are singletons. This entry is derived from a study of technical replicates of blood from several donors. Germline V lookup: CDR1 SGDLS, CDR2 YYNGEE. There are 18 residues in the CDR3. V was pared by 0 bases and J by 0 bases, with 7 bases of the junction left unmatched. The clonotype comes from a human donor in good health. Some clones in this sample may be carry-over from other donors' samples. The chain recombines TRBV9 with TRBJ2-3; 10 bases map to TRBD2. Sequencing was carried out using T cells isolated from PBMCs. CDR3: CASSVGLAGVTSTDTQYF. CDR3 nucleotides: TGTGCCAGCAGCGTAGGCCTAGCGGGAGTGACAAGCACAGATACGCAGTATTTT.